The 17 T cell receptor beta chains in this list originate from one sample, sequenced in a study of molecular identifiers for immune sequencing clone quantification. MiXCR was run by TCRdb on the PCR reads, yielding one entry per CDR3 protein. The table lists about 640,000 distinct CDR3 sequences, 20% of them singletons. Sequenced sample: naive CD8+ T cells from blood, with Jurkat cell RNA spiked in. Specified subset: FACS-sorted CD8+CD4-CCR7+CD45RA+ naive T cells. Every receptor here comes from a human donor in good health. Some libraries in this study had Jurkat cell RNA spiked in.

Concerning this clonotype itself: One end of the junction varies from germline; a read error may be responsible. The chain uses TRBV19 and TRBJ2-1; D remains ambiguous. There are 12 residues in the CDR3. In germline, CDR1 is LNHDA, CDR2 SQIVND (reference sequence). This chain's CDR3 is CASSIGFSFWVF. The CDR3 region has the DNA TGTGCCAGTAGTATCGGTTTTAGCTTTTGGGTCTTC.

This chain uses TRBV12-3 or TRBV12-4 with TRBJ2-2; TRBD2 matches 14 bases. V lost 1 base to trimming and J lost 6 bases; unmatched junction nucleotides: 1. The CDR3 has 16 residues. DNA of the CDR3: TGTGCCAGCAGTTTAGGGACTAGCGGGAGGCCCGGGGAGCTGTTTTTT. Its translation is CASSLGTSGRPGELFF.

This clonotype was detected only a few times. The V and J genes are TRBV9 and TRBJ2-2; D is ambiguous. V gave up 0 bases and J gave up 4 bases, with 16 bases separating them. The CDR3 is made up of 17 amino acids. The V gene's germline CDR1 is SGDLS and CDR2 YYNGEE. The CDR3 loop reads CASSVEGYPRSTGELFF. For the CDR3, the DNA is TGTGCCAGCAGCGTAGAAGGCTACCCTCGGAGCACCGGGGAGCTGTTTTTT.

This clonotype was found many times. V and J are TRBV7-6 and TRBJ2-7; 13 bases match TRBD2. Germline V CDR1 and CDR2: SGHVS, FNYEAQ. This CDR3 spans 14 amino acids. V dropped 5 bases and J dropped 5; count of bases not matched to a gene: 3. This CDR3 reads CASSPGTSGDEQYF. CDR3 nucleotides: TGTGCCAGCAGCCCCGGGACTAGCGGGGACGAGCAGTACTTC.

A word on this clonotype: An end of the junction does not agree with germline; a read error may underlie this. The chain combines TRBV7-8 with TRBJ1-2; D gene unclear. The germline V gene has CDR1 SGHVS and CDR2 FQNEAQ. The CDR3 loop spans 16 amino acids. The CDR3 DNA reads as TGTGCCAGCAACTTAGTCGTTGTTGGGCAGAACTATGGCTACACCTTC. Encoded protein: CASNLVVVGQNYGYTF.

With respect to this clonotype: A much larger clone differs by one base, so this may be a read error. The chain carries TRBV27 and TRBJ1-5, with D tentatively TRBD1 (5 bases). The CDR3 has 15 residues. V gave up 4 bases and J gave up 1 base, with 11 bases separating them. CDR1 and CDR2 (germline): MNHEY, SMNVEV (reference sequence). Written as DNA, the CDR3 is TGTGCCAGCAGTTGGACACGAGTCAGCAATCAGCCCCAGCATTTT. Its protein product is CASSWTRVSNQPQHF.

In the case of this clonotype: A read error is possible here, since a much larger clone lies one base away. V and J are TRBV9 and TRBJ2-3; TRBD1 is a possible D gene (7 bases). Trimming left V 4 bases short and J 4 bases short, with 22 bases between. Germline-derived CDR1 and CDR2 are SGDLS and YYNGEE. This CDR3 is 17 amino acids long. CDR3 nucleotide sequence: TGTGCCAGCAGCACTAGCCGACAGGGTGGACCCGCAGATACGCAGTATTTT. Its translation: CASSTSRQGGPADTQYF.

With regard to this clonotype: Possible read error: a much larger clone is one base away. This CDR3 fails to terminate in the conserved phenylalanine or tryptophan, so it likely reflects a read error. The chain joins TRBV11-2 to TRBJ1-1, with 8 bases matching TRBD1. V lost 4 bases, J lost 2 bases, and 6 bases stayed unmatched. The CDR3 has 15 residues. Germline values: CDR1 SGHAT, CDR2 FQNNGV. The CDR3 is CASSSPGQDNTEAFY. CDR3 DNA: TGTGCCAGCAGCTCTCCGGGACAGGATAACACTGAAGCTTTCTAT.

This clonotype was observed at least ten times. The chain recombines TRBV11-2 with TRBJ1-1; 7 bases align to TRBD1. Germline lookup yields CDR1 SGHAT and CDR2 FQNNGV. V gave up 1 base and J gave up 7 bases; unmatched junction bases: 9. This CDR3 has 15 amino acids. This CDR3 reads CASSLGKGQLIEAFF. For the CDR3, the DNA is TGTGCCAGCAGCTTAGGCAAGGGACAGCTTATTGAAGCTTTCTTT.

This clonotype was counted at least ten times. The CDR3, as DNA: TGTGCCAGCAGCTTAATCGAGAATGAAAAACTGTTTTTT. It specifies CASSLIENEKLFF. The rearrangement uses TRBV7-9 and TRBJ1-4; unclear D gene. Looked up from germline, CDR1 is SEHNR and CDR2 is FQNEAQ (reference sequence). Trimming left V 2 bases short and J 5 bases short, with 6 bases between. This CDR3 has 13 amino acids.

This clonotype was seen repeatedly, ten times or more. The J gene is TRBJ2-3, the V gene TRBV5-1; D call uncertain. Germline assignment: CDR1 SGHRS and CDR2 YFSETQ. Trimming removed 0 bases at V and 2 bases at J, with 4 bases between. CDR3 length: 13 amino acids. The CDR3 DNA reads as TGCGCCAGCAGCTTGGTTTTCACAGATACGCAGTATTTT. Translation gives CASSLVFTDTQYF.

This clonotype was picked up a small number of times. The rearrangement links TRBV29-1 to TRBJ2-7, with TRBD2 matching over 7 bases. The CDR3 covers 14 residues. The germline gives CDR1 SQVTM, CDR2 ANQGSEA. V was pared by 3 bases and J by 6 bases, with 11 bases of the junction left unmatched. The CDR3 reads CSVDRTGGSSEQYF. DNA for the CDR3: TGCAGCGTTGATCGTACGGGGGGATCTTCCGAGCAGTACTTC.

This clonotype was seen repeatedly, ten times or more. The chain combines TRBV12-3 or TRBV12-4 with TRBJ2-1; TRBD2 agrees at 9 bases. The CDR3 contains 13 residues. With 5 bases clipped from V and 9 bases from J, the junction kept 5 bases outside the gene matches. In DNA, the CDR3 is TGTGCCAGCAGTCCGGGACTAGCCGGTGAGCAGTTCTTC. Protein: CASSPGLAGEQFF.

The chain combines TRBV25-1 with TRBJ2-7, with D tentatively TRBD1 (6 bases). Looked up from germline, CDR1 is MGHDK and CDR2 is SYGVNS. The CDR3 totals 12 residues. The CDR3 loop reads CGVGQGSYEQYF. In nucleotides, the CDR3 is TGTGGGGTGGGACAAGGCTCCTACGAGCAGTACTTC.

This clonotype was counted ten times or more. The chain links TRBV24-1 to TRBJ2-1; D call uncertain. V lost 4 bases and J lost 3, with 9 bases in between. The germline V gene has CDR1 KGHDR and CDR2 SFDVKD. This CDR3 has 14 amino acids. CDR3 region: CATSDPDNYNEQFF. CDR3 in DNA: TGTGCCACCAGTGACCCCGACAACTACAATGAGCAGTTCTTC.

Ten or more counts support this clonotype. The V call is TRBV5-5, the J call TRBJ2-5, with D possibly matching TRBD1 (6 bases). Germline CDR1 is SGHKS and CDR2 is YYEKEE (reference sequence). V lost 1 base and J 3 bases, leaving 13 bases between the germline ends. The CDR3 has 15 residues. CDR3 amino acids: CASSLFQGREETQYF. CDR3 coding DNA: TGTGCCAGCAGCTTGTTTCAGGGGCGGGAAGAGACCCAGTACTTC.

This clonotype was counted at least ten times. The gene calls are TRBV5-1 and TRBJ1-2, with 7 bases aligning to TRBD1. The CDR3 length is 15 residues. J was trimmed by 4 bases and V by 3 bases; bases with no gene match: 9. CDR1 SGHRS and CDR2 YFSETQ come from the germline V gene. The CDR3: CASSWTGGDGYGYTF. DNA for the CDR3: TGCGCCAGCAGCTGGACAGGAGGTGACGGCTATGGCTACACCTTC. Full variable domain (outside the CDR3, taken from reference TRBV5-1 and TRBJ1-2): KAGVTQTPRYLIKTRGQQVTLSCSPISGHRSVSWYQQTPGQGLQFLFEYFSETQRNKGNFPGRFSGRQFSNSRSEMNVSTLELGDSALYLCASSWTGGDGYGYTFGSGTRLTVV.